This TCR beta chain was sequenced in a study of shared clonotypes between healthy human individuals. Assay: immunoSEQ multiplex PCR; the TCRdb copy retains only in-frame clones and omits some. The sample holds approximately 2,300,000 clones, around 90% seen once. CDR1 MGHRA and CDR2 YSYEKL come from the germline V gene. The junction had 5 bases not matched to a gene; V was cut back by 2 bases and J by 1 base. The CDR3 extends over 15 amino acids. The chain couples TRBV4-1 to TRBJ2-7, with 7 bases identical to TRBD2. This sequence was found in a man younger than 35 in good health. Some clones in this sample may be carry-over from other donors' samples. The sequenced material came from naive CD4+ T cells from PBMCs. Subset indicated: CD45RA+ positively selected. The CDR3 sequence: CASSQTTSASYEQYF. CDR3 in DNA: TGCGCCAGCAGCCAAACTACTAGCGCGTCCTACGAGCAGTACTTC.